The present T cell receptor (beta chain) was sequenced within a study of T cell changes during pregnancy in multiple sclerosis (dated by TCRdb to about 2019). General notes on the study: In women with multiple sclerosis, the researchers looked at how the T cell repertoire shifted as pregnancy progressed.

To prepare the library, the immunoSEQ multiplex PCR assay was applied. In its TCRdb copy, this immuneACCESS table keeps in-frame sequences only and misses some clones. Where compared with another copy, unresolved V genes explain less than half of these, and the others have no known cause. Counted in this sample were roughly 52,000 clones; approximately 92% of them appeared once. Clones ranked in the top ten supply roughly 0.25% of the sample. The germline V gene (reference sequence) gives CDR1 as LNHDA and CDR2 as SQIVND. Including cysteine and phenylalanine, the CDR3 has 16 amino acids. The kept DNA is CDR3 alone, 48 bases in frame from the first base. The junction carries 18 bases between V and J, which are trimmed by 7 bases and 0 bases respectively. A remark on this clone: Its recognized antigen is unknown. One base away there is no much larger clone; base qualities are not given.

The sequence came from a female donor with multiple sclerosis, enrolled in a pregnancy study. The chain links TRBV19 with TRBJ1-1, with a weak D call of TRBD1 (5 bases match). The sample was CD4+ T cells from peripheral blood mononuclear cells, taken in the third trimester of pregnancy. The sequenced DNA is TGTGCCAGTATGGAACTGGCGGGGACCATGAACACTGAAGCTTTCTTT. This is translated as CASMELAGTMNTEAFF.